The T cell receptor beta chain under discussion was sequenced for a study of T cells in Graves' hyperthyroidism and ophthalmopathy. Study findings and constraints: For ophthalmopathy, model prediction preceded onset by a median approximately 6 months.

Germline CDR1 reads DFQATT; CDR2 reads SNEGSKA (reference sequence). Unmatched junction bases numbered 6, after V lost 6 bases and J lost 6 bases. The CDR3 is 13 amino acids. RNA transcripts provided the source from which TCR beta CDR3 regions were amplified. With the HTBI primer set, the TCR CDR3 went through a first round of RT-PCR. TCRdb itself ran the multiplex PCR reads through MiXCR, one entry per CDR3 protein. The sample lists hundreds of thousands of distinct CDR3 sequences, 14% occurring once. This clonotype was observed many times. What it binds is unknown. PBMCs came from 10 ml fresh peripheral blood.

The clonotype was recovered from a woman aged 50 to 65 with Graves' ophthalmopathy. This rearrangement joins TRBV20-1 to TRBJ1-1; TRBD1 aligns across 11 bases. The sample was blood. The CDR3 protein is CSATGTGGSEAFF. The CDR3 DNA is TGCAGTGCAACCGGGACAGGGGGTTCTGAAGCTTTCTTT.